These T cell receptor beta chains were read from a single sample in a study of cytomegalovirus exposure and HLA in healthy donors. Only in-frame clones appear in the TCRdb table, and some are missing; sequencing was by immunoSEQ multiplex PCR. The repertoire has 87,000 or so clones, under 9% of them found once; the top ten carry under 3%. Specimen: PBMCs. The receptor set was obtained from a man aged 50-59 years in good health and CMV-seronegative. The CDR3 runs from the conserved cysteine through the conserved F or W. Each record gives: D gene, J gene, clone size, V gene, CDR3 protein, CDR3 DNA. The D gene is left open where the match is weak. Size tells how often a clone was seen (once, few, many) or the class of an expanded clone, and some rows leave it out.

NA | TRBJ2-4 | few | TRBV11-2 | CASREPGGLAKNIQYF | TGTGCCAGCAGGGAGCCTGGCGGCTTAGCCAAAAACATTCAGTACTTC
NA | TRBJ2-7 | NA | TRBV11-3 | CASSLEGGTEQYF | TGTGCCAGCAGCTTAGAGGGCGGGACCGAGCAGTACTTC
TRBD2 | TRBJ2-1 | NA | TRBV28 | CASSPMGITSGYNEQFF | TGTGCCAGCAGTCCCATGGGGATCACTAGCGGATACAATGAGCAGTTCTTC
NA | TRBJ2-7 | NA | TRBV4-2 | CASSQLGGASSYEQYF | TGTGCCAGCAGCCAACTGGGCGGGGCAAGCTCCTACGAGCAGTACTTC
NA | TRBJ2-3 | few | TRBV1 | CTSSQRGRASTDTQYF | TGCACCAGCAGCCAGAGGGGGAGGGCTAGCACAGATACGCAGTATTTT
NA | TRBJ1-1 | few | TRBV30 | CAWSVRWRGSNTEAFF | TGTGCCTGGAGTGTACGTTGGAGGGGTAGTAACACTGAAGCTTTCTTT
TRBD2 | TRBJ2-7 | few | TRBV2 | CASSEAGGDLYEQYF | TGTGCCAGCAGTGAAGCCGGGGGGGACCTCTACGAGCAGTACTTC
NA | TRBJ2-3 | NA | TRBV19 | CASSPTSSTDTQYF | TGTGCCAGTAGTCCAACTAGTAGCACAGATACGCAGTATTTT
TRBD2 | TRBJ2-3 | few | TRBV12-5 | CASGLVLSGRAIPDTQYF | TGTGCTAGTGGTTTGGTACTTAGCGGGAGGGCCATCCCAGATACGCAGTATTTT
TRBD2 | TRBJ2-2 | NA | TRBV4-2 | CASSQERAGARNTGELFF | TGTGCCAGCAGCCAAGAAAGAGCGGGGGCCCGGAACACCGGGGAGCTGTTTTTT
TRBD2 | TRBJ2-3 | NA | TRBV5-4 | CASSLPTSGTDKQYF | TGTGCCAGCAGCCTACCGACTAGCGGGACAGATAAGCAGTATTTT
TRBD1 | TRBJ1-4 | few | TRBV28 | CATGDSDEKLFF | TGTGCCACCGGGGACAGCGATGAAAAACTGTTTTTT
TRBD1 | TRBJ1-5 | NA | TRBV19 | CASTQGRGQGYPQHF | TGTGCCAGTACCCAAGGCAGGGGGCAAGGTTATCCCCAGCATTTT
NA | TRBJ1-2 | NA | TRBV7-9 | CASSQLAGTGYTF | TGTGCCAGCAGCCAACTGGCAGGTACCGGCTACACCTTC
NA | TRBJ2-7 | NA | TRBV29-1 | CSAVLKASTYEQYF | TGCAGCGCCGTGCTGAAAGCGAGTACCTACGAGCAGTACTTC
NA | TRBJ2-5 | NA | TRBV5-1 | CASSLSGATGETQYF | TGCGCCAGCAGCTTGTCGGGAGCCACCGGAGAGACCCAGTACTTC
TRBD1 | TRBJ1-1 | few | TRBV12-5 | CASGWTGKNTEAFF | TGTGCTAGTGGTTGGACAGGGAAGAACACTGAAGCTTTCTTT
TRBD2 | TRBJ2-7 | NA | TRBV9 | CASSPLGGDQIYEQYF | TGTGCCAGCAGCCCCCTGGGAGGGGACCAAATCTACGAGCAGTACTTC
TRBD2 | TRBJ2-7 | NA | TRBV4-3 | CASSQEREGRNEQYF | TGCGCCAGCAGCCAAGAACGGGAGGGCCGAAACGAGCAGTACTTC
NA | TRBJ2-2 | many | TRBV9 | CASSVDQGARTGELFF | TGTGCCAGCAGCGTAGACCAAGGGGCCCGAACCGGGGAGCTGTTTTTT
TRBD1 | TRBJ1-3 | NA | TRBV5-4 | CASSFGQDRSGNTIYF | TGTGCCAGCAGCTTTGGACAGGATCGGTCTGGAAACACCATATATTTT
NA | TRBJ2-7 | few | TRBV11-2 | CASSISSYEQYF | TGTGCCAGCAGCATCTCCTCCTACGAGCAGTACTTC
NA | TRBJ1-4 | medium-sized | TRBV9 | CASSVYGSSEKLFF | TGTGCCAGCAGCGTCTACGGGAGTAGCGAAAAACTGTTTTTT
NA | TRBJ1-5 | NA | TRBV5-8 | CASSLDGDSNQPQHF | TGTGCCAGCAGCTTGGACGGAGATAGCAATCAGCCCCAGCATTTT
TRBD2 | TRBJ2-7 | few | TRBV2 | CASSALGERGEQYF | TGTGCCAGCAGTGCCTTAGGCGAGCGGGGCGAGCAGTACTTC
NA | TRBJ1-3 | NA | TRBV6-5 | CASSYEGRDSGNTIYF | TGTGCCAGCAGTTATGAGGGGAGGGATTCTGGAAACACCATATATTTT
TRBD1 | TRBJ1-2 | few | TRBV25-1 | CASSDPRGNGYTF | TGTGCCAGCAGTGACCCCAGGGGGAATGGCTACACCTTC
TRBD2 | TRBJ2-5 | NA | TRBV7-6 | CASSTRLAGDLEEQYF | TGTGCCAGCAGCACTAGACTAGCGGGAGATCTGGAAGAGCAGTACTTC
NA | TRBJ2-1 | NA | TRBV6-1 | CASNPLPSLNEQFF | TGTGCCAGCAACCCACTACCAAGTCTAAATGAGCAGTTCTTC
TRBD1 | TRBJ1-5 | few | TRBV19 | CASTATGYNQPQHF | TGTGCCAGTACTGCGACAGGGTATAATCAGCCCCAGCATTTT
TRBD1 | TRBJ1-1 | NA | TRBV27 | CASSLIPTGGNTEAFF | TGTGCCAGCAGTTTAATCCCGACAGGGGGGAACACTGAAGCTTTCTTT
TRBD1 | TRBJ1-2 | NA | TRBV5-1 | CASSLKTAGGSPLAGYTF | TGCGCCAGCAGCTTGAAGACCGCAGGGGGCTCCCCGTTGGCTGGCTACACCTTC
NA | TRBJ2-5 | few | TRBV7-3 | CASSLSDSTGSQYF | TGTGCCAGCAGCTTAAGCGACTCCACCGGGTCCCAGTACTTC
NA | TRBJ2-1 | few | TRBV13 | CASSLGRGSSYNEQFF | TGTGCCAGCAGCTTAGGGCGGGGCAGCTCCTACAATGAGCAGTTCTTC
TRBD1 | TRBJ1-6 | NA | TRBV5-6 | CASSFRQGASSSYNSPLHF | TGTGCCAGCAGCTTCAGACAGGGGGCTTCAAGCTCCTATAATTCGCCCCTCCACTTT
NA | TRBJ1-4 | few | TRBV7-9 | CASSPRQATNEKLFF | TGTGCCAGCAGCCCGCGACAGGCAACTAATGAAAAACTGTTTTTT
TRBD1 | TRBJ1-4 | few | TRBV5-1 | CASSPGQGSEKLFF | TGCGCCAGCAGCCCCGGACAGGGGTCTGAAAAACTGTTTTTT
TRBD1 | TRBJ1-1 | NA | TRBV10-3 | CAISDRQGRNRGTEAFF | TGTGCCATCAGTGACCGACAGGGGAGGAATAGGGGGACTGAAGCTTTCTTT
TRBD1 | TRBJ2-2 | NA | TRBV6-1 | CASSGQGARTGELFF | TGTGCCAGCAGTGGGCAGGGGGCCAGGACCGGGGAGCTGTTTTTT
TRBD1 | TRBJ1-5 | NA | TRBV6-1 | CASSGGQGAGQPQHF | TGTGCCAGCAGTGGGGGACAGGGGGCAGGTCAGCCCCAGCATTTT
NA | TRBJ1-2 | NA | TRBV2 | CASSEIRGGYTF | TGTGCCAGCAGTGAAATCAGGGGTGGCTACACCTTC